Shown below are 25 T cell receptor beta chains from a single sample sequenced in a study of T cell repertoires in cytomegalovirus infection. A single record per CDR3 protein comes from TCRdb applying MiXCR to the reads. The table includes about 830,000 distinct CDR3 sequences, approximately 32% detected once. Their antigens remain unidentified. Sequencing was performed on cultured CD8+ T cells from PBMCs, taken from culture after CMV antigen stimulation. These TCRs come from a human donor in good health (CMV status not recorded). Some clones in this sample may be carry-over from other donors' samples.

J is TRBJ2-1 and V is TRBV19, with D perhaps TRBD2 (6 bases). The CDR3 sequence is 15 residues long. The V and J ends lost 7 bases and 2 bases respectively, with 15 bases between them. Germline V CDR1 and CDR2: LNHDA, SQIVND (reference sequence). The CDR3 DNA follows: TGTGCCAGTACCTTGACTAGGGACGCCTACAATGAGCAGTTCTTC. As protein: CASTLTRDAYNEQFF.

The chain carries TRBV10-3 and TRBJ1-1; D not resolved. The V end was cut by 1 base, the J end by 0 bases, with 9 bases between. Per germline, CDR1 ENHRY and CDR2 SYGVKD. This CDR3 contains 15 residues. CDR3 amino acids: CAISEFSGLNTEAFF. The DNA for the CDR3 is TGTGCCATCAGTGAGTTTAGCGGATTGAACACTGAAGCTTTCTTT.

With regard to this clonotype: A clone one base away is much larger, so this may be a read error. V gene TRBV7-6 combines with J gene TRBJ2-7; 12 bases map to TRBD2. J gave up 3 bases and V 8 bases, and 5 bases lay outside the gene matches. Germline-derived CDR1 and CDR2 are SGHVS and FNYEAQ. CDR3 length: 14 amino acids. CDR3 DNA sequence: TGTGCCAGCGGCTCGACTAGCGGGAGCTACGAGCAGTACTTC. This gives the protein CASGSTSGSYEQYF.

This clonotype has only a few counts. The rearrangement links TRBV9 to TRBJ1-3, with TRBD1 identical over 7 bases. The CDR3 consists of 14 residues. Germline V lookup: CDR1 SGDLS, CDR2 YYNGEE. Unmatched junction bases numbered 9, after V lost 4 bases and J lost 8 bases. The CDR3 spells CASSYTGVSDTIYF. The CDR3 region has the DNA TGTGCCAGCAGCTATACAGGGGTATCGGACACCATATATTTT. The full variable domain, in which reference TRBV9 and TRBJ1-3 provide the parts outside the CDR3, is DSGVTQTPKHLITATGQRVTLRCSPRSGDLSVYWYQQSLDQGLQFLIQYYNGEERAKGNILERFSAQQFPDLHSELNLSSLELGDSALYFCASSYTGVSDTIYFGEGSWLTVV.

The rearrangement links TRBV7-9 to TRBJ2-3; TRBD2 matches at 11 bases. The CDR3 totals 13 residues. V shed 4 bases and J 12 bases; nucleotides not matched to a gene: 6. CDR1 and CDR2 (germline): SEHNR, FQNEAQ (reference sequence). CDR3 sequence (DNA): TGTGCCAGCAGCTCGACACTAGCGGGGGATCAGTATTTT. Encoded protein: CASSSTLAGDQYF.

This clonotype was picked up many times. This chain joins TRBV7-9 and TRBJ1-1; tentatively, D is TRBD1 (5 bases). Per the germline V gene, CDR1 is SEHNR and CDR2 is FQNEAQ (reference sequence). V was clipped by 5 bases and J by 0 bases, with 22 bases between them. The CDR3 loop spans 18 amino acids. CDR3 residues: CASSHLGGGNRMNTEAFF. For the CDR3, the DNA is TGTGCCAGCAGCCACTTGGGTGGGGGGAACCGCATGAACACTGAAGCTTTCTTT.

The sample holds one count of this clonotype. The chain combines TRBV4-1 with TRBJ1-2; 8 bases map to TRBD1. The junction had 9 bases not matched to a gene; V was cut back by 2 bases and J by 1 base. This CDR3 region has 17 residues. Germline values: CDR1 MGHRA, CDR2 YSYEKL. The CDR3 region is CASSQRAGGMDNYGYTF. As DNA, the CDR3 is TGCGCCAGCAGCCAACGGGCAGGGGGCATGGATAACTATGGCTACACCTTC.

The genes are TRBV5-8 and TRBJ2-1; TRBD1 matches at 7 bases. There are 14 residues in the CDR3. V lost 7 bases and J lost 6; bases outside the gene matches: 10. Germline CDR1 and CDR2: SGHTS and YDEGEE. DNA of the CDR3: TGTGCCAGCCCCTTGGCGAGGGGGCTCAATGAGCAGTTCTTC. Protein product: CASPLARGLNEQFF.

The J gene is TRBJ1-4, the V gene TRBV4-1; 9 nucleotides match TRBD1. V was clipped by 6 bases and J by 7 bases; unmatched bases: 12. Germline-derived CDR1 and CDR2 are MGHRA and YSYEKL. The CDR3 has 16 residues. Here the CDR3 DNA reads TGCGCCAGCAGGGGACAGGGTAGTAAGGGCGGTGAAAAACTGTTTTTT. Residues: CASRGQGSKGGEKLFF.

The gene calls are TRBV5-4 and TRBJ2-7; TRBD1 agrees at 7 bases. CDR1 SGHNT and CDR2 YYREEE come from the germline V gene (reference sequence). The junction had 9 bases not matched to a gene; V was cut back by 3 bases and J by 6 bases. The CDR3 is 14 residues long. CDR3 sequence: CASSYQGVPVEQYF. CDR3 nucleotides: TGTGCCAGCAGCTACCAGGGGGTACCCGTCGAGCAGTACTTC.

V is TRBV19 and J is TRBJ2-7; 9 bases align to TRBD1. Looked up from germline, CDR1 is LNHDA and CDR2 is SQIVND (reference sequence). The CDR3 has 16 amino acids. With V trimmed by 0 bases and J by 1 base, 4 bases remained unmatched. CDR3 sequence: CASSIEGQGRSYEQYF. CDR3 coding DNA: TGTGCCAGTAGTATAGAAGGACAGGGGAGGTCCTACGAGCAGTACTTC. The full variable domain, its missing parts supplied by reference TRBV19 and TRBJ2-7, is DGGITQSPKYLFRKEGQNVTLSCEQNLNHDAMYWYRQDPGQGLRLIYYSQIVNDFQKGDIAEGYSVSREKKESFPLTVTSAQKNPTAFYLCASSIEGQGRSYEQYFGPGTRLTVT.

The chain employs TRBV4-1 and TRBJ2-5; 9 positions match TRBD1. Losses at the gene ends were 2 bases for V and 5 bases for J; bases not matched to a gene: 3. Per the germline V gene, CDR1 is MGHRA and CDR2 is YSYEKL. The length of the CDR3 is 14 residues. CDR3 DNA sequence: TGCGCCAGCAGCCAATGGACAGGGGACGAGACCCAGTACTTC. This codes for CASSQWTGDETQYF.

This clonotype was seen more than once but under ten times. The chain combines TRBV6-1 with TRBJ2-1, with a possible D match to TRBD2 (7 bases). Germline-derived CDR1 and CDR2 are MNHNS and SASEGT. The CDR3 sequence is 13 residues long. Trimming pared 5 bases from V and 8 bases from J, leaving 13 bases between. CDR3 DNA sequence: TGTGCCAGCAGTTCGGGGGGCCGGGATGAGCAGTTCTTC. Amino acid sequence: CASSSGGRDEQFF.

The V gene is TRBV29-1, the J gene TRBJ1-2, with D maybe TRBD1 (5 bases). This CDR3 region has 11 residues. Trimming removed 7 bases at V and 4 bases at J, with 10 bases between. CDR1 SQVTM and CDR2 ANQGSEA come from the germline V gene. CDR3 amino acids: CSALDSYGYTF. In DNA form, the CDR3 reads TGCAGCGCCCTCGACAGCTATGGCTACACCTTC.

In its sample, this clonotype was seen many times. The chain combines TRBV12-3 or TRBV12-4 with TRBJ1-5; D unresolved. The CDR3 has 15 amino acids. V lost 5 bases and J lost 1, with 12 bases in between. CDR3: CASSPGLSSNQPQHF. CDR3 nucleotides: TGTGCCAGCAGTCCCGGACTCTCGAGCAATCAGCCCCAGCATTTT.

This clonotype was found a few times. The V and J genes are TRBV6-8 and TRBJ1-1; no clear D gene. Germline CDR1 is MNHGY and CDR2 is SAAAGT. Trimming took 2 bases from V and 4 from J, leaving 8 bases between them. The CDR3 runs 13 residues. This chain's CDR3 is CASSYEASTEAFF. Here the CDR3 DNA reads TGTGCCAGCAGTTACGAGGCGAGCACTGAAGCTTTCTTT.

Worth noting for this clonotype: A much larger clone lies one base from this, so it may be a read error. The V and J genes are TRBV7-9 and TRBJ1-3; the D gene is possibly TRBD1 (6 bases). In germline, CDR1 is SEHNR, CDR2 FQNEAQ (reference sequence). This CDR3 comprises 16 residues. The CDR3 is CANSLPGQDSGNTIYF. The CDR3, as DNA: TGTGCCAACAGCTTGCCGGGACAAGACTCTGGAAACACCATATATTTT.

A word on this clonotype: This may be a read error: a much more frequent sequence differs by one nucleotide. The CDR3 loop is CASSPDSLYGQPQHF. The CDR3 region has the DNA TGTGCCAGCAGTCCGGACAGTCTATACGGGCAGCCCCAGCATTTT. V and J are TRBV12-3 or TRBV12-4 and TRBJ1-5; a weak D match, TRBD1 (6 bases). CDR3 size: 15 residues. V lost 5 bases and J 7 bases, leaving 18 bases between the germline ends.

The CDR3 region is CASSGDRGPVLWTEAFF. Written as DNA, the CDR3 is TGTGCCAGCAGCGGAGACAGGGGTCCCGTTTTGTGGACTGAAGCTTTCTTT. This chain connects TRBV2 to TRBJ1-1; TRBD1 matches at 8 bases. This CDR3 spans 17 amino acids. J lost 5 bases, V lost 6 bases, and 17 bases had no gene match. Looked up from germline, CDR1 is SNHLY and CDR2 is FYNNEI.

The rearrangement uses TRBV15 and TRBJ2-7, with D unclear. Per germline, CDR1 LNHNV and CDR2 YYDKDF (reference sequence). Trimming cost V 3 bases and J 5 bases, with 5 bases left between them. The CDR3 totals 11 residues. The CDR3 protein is CATSREHEQYF. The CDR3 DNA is TGTGCCACCAGCAGGGAACACGAGCAGTACTTC. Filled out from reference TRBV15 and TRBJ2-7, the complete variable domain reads DAMVIQNPRYQVTQFGKPVTLSCSQTLNHNVMYWYQQKSSQAPKLLFHYYDKDFNNEADTPDNFQSRRPNTSFCFLDIRSPGLGDTAMYLCATSREHEQYFGPGTRLTVT.

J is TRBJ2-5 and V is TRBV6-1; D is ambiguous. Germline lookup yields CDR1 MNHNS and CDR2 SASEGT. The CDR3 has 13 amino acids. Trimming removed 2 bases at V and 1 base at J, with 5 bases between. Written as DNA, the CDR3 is TGTGCCAGCAGTGAAAACATCCAAGAGACCCAGTACTTC. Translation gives CASSENIQETQYF.

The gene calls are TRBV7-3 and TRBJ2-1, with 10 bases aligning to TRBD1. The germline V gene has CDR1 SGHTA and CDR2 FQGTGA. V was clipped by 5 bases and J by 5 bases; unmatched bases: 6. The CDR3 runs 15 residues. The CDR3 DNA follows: TGTGCCAGCAGCCGCCGGGACAGGGGTGACAATGAGCAGTTCTTC. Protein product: CASSRRDRGDNEQFF. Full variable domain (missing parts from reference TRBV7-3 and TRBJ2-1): GAGVSQTPSNKVTEKGKYVELRCDPISGHTALYWYRQSLGQGPEFLIYFQGTGAADDSGLPNDRFFAVRPEGSVSTLKIQRTERGDSAVYLCASSRRDRGDNEQFFGPGTRLTVL.

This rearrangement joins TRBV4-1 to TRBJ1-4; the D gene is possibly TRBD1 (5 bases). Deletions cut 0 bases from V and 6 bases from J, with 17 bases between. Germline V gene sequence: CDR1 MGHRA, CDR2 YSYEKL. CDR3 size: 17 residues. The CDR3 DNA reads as TGCGCCAGCAGCCAAGATATTGTCGCAGGGATAGATGAAAAACTGTTTTTT. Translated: CASSQDIVAGIDEKLFF.

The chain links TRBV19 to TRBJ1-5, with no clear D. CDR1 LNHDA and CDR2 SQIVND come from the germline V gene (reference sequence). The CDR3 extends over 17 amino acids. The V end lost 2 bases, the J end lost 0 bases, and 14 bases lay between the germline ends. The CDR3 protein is CASSIMAGVYSNQPQHF. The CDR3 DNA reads TGTGCCAGTAGTATAATGGCAGGCGTCTATAGCAATCAGCCCCAGCATTTT. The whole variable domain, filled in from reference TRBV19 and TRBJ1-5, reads DGGITQSPKYLFRKEGQNVTLSCEQNLNHDAMYWYRQDPGQGLRLIYYSQIVNDFQKGDIAEGYSVSREKKESFPLTVTSAQKNPTAFYLCASSIMAGVYSNQPQHFGDGTRLSIL.

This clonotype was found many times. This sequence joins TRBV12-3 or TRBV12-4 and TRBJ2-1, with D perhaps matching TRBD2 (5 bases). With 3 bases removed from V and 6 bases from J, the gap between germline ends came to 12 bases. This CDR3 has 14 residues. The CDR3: CASSFQRVVNEQFF. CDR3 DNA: TGTGCCAGCAGTTTTCAGAGGGTGGTCAATGAGCAGTTCTTC.